This T cell receptor beta chain comes out of a study of blood T cell repertoires in COVID-19. Study details: The United States, Italy and Spain were the sources of the acute and convalescent COVID-19 samples. Nucleic acid was either cDNA or gDNA, and it came from T cells, B-cell-depleted T cells, or PBMCs.

Per the original methods: Quantification of nucleated cells was approximated via reference gene primer amplification. Measured with immunoSEQ multiplex PCR; TCRdb has only the in-frame clones, and not every one. For V, J and clone size, that table is used; D and trimming come from the DNA. The sample lists about 63,000 clones; about 75% were seen once. With 4 bases clipped from V and 2 bases from J, the junction kept 7 bases outside the gene matches. The CDR3 extends over 17 amino acids. The V gene's germline CDR1 is SGHRS and CDR2 YFSETQ. This rearrangement joins TRBV5-1 to TRBJ2-7; the match to TRBD2 covers 15 bases. The sequence was collected from a woman over 75 with acute or convalescent COVID-19. The sequenced sample consisted of peripheral blood. The CDR3, as DNA: TGCGCCAGCAGCACGGGACTAGCGGGAGGCTCTACCTACGAGCAGTACTTC. It codes for CASSTGLAGGSTYEQYF.